A selection of T cell receptor beta chains follows, all from one sample in a study of blood T cell repertoires in COVID-19. Sequencing was performed with immunoSEQ multiplex PCR; in TCRdb, only in-frame clones are kept and a portion is missing. The sample lists tens of thousands of clones; roughly 87% were seen once. Material: peripheral blood. Receptor source: a human donor with active COVID-19. The donor label of this sample is uncertain. The CDR3 runs from the conserved cysteine through the conserved F or W. The order of the fields is D gene, clone size, V gene, J gene, CDR3 DNA, CDR3 protein. A D gene is named only where the DNA matches it firmly. Size is stated for part of the rows, as once, few or many counts, or as a class when the clone is expanded.

>.|.|TRBV10-2|TRBJ1-1
TGCGCCAGCAGTGAACAGGAACGAACTGAAGCTTTCTTT
CASSEQERTEAFF
>.|few|TRBV5-1|TRBJ1-5
TGCGCCAGCAGCTTGGGCGGGATCGAGACGGCCCAGCATTTT
CASSLGGIETAQHF
>.|.|TRBV9|TRBJ1-3
TGTGCCAGCAGCGCCTCAGGGTCAAGTATGGAAAACACCATATATTTT
CASSASGSSMENTIYF
>.|few|TRBV4-2|TRBJ2-4
TGTGCCAGCAGCGGTCAGGGCCAAAACATTCAGTACTTC
CASSGQGQNIQYF
>TRBD2|.|TRBV7-2|TRBJ2-7
TGTGCCAGCAGTTACACTAGCGGGGGAGCCTACGAGCAGTACTTC
CASSYTSGGAYEQYF
>.|.|TRBV9|TRBJ2-3
TGTGCCAGCAGCGTAGGTGGGCGCACAGATACGCAGTATTTT
CASSVGGRTDTQYF
>.|.|TRBV10-3|TRBJ1-2
TGTGCCGACCGGACCGGGATGTATGGCTACACCTTC
CADRTGMYGYTF
>TRBD2|.|TRBV9|TRBJ2-3
TGTGCCAGCAGCGTAGGCGGGGGGACCACAGATACGCAGTATTTT
CASSVGGGTTDTQYF
>.|.|TRBV5-6|TRBJ2-5
TGTGCCAGCAGCTTGATTTCAACAGGGAAACAAGAGACCCAGTACTTC
CASSLISTGKQETQYF
>TRBD1|.|TRBV12-5|TRBJ1-1
TGTGCTAGTGCCCTTGGAGGGACAGGGAACACTGAAGCTTTCTTT
CASALGGTGNTEAFF
>TRBD2|.|TRBV5-1|TRBJ2-2
TGCGCCAGCAGCCTAGGACTAGCGGGGAACGGGGAGCTGTTTTTT
CASSLGLAGNGELFF
>TRBD1|.|TRBV5-4|TRBJ1-1
TGTGCCAGCAGCTCGCAAAAGGGGGCCGACACTGAAGCTTTCTTT
CASSSQKGADTEAFF
>.|.|TRBV27|TRBJ1-4
TGTGCCAGCAGTTTCTTTACAGGCGGAAATGAAAAACTGTTTTTT
CASSFFTGGNEKLFF
>.|.|TRBV29-1|TRBJ2-7
TGCAGCGGTAGGCAGGGTTCCTACGAGCAGTACTTC
CSGRQGSYEQYF
>.|.|TRBV21-1|TRBJ1-4
TGTGCCAGCAGCAAAGCAATCAGGCGACCGGCAACTAATGAAAAACTGTTTTTT
CASSKAIRRPATNEKLFF